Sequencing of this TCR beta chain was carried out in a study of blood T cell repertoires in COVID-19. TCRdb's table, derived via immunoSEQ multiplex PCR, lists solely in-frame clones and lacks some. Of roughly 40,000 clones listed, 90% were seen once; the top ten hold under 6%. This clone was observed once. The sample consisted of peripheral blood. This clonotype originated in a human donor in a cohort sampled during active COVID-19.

CDR3 nucleotide sequence: TGTGCCAGCAGCCGGGACAGGTACACTGAAGCTTTCTTT. Translated: CASSRDRYTEAFF. The chain uses TRBV12-3 or TRBV12-4 and TRBJ1-1, with 8 bases lining up with TRBD1. The CDR3 is 13 amino acids. J gave up 3 bases and V 6 bases, and 3 bases lay outside the gene matches.